The TCR beta chain described here comes from a study of T cells in Graves' hyperthyroidism and ophthalmopathy. Findings and limits, study-wide: Ophthalmopathy was predicted by the model a median of about 6.7 months ahead of onset. Ophthalmopathy stood apart from stable hyperthyroidism in a 13 V-J model.

In its sample, this clonotype was seen many times. Antigen: not known. Diagnostic assessment was based on clinical symptoms, serum thyroxine and TRAb, thyroid ultrasound and orbital computed tomography. PBMCs stemmed from about 9.5 ml fresh peripheral blood. The source material, RNA transcripts, was used to amplify TCR beta CDR3 regions. The HTBI primer set drove a first-round RT-PCR of the TCR CDR3. TCRdb passed the multiplex PCR reads through MiXCR, listing each CDR3 protein once. The sample lists roughly 240,000 distinct CDR3 sequences, approximately 24% occurring once. This receptor was taken from a woman between 35 and 50 years old with Graves' ophthalmopathy. What was sequenced was blood.

CDR3 protein: CASSSGWAGVETQYF. As DNA, the CDR3 is TGTGCCAGCAGCAGCGGATGGGCGGGAGTAGAGACCCAGTACTTC. The gene calls are TRBV5-6 and TRBJ2-5; 7 bases line up with TRBD2. The germline V gene encodes CDR1 SGHDT and CDR2 YYEEEE. V was pared by 4 bases and J by 4 bases, with 10 bases of the junction left unmatched. This CDR3 comprises 15 residues.